The 32 T cell receptor beta chains below all came from one sample that was sequenced in a study of T cell responses to AZD1222 COVID-19 vaccine. Produced via immunoSEQ multiplex PCR; TCRdb's table is partial and in-frame only. The table shows 100,000 to 150,000 clones, with approximately 85% occurring only once. Sample: peripheral blood, taken on day 0 of AZD1222 vaccination. Source of these receptors: an adult in good health.

This chain joins TRBV16 and TRBJ1-2; 8 nucleotides agree with TRBD1. Germline-derived CDR1 and CDR2 are KGHSY and FQNENV. V shed 2 bases, J shed 7 bases, and the junction held 3 bases outside the gene matches. The CDR3 runs 13 residues. CDR3 sequence reads: CASSQGQGSGYTF. CDR3 nucleotide sequence: TGTGCCAGCAGCCAAGGACAGGGCAGTGGCTACACCTTC.

This chain links TRBV4-1 with TRBJ2-4; D might be TRBD2 (5 bases). The CDR3 loop spans 17 amino acids. The V gene lost 0 bases and the J gene lost 0 bases, with 12 bases spanning the gap. CDR1 is MGHRA, CDR2 YSYEKL, per germline. The CDR3 sequence is CASSQERAGLAKNIQYF. The CDR3 DNA sequence: TGCGCCAGCAGCCAAGAAAGGGCAGGACTAGCCAAAAACATTCAGTACTTC.

This chain links TRBV5-4 with TRBJ2-1, with 7 bases that match TRBD2. V lost 1 base to trimming and J lost 7 bases; unmatched junction nucleotides: 11. Germline V gives CDR1 SGHNT, CDR2 YYREEE (reference sequence). CDR3 length: 16 amino acids. The DNA for the CDR3 is TGTGCCAGCAGCTTGATGGAGCGGGGCTCATTAAATGAGCAGTTCTTC. It specifies CASSLMERGSLNEQFF.

This rearrangement joins TRBV7-2 to TRBJ1-3; weak D call: TRBD1 (5 bases). V lost 1 base and J lost 6, with 10 bases in between. Germline V gene lookup returns CDR1 SGHTA and CDR2 FQGNSA. The CDR3 length is 14 residues. The CDR3 nucleotides are TGTGCCAGCAGCTTAGGGGGGGGTCCAAACACCATATATTTT. It codes for CASSLGGGPNTIYF.

The chain recombines TRBV5-5 with TRBJ2-3, with 10 nucleotides matching TRBD2. From germline, CDR1 is SGHKS and CDR2 YYEKEE (reference sequence). The CDR3 has 14 amino acids. J was trimmed by 6 bases and V by 2 bases; bases with no gene match: 3. The chain's CDR3 is CASSFLLAGDTQYF. For the CDR3, the DNA is TGTGCCAGCAGCTTCTTACTAGCGGGGGATACGCAGTATTTT.

This clone was observed a handful of times. The CDR3 loop is CASSEGNTEAFF. In DNA, the CDR3 is TGCGCCAGCAGTGAAGGGAACACTGAAGCTTTCTTT. The V and J genes are TRBV10-1 and TRBJ1-1; unclear D gene. Trimming left V 3 bases short and J 1 base short, with 3 bases between. Germline CDR1 is WNHNN and CDR2 is SYGVQD (reference sequence). CDR3 length: 12 residues.

The chain links TRBV7-9 to TRBJ1-1, with D unclear. V shed 7 bases and J shed 1 base, with 10 bases lying between them. CDR1 is SEHNR and CDR2 is FQNEAQ in the germline V gene (reference sequence). The CDR3 runs 13 residues. CDR3 nucleotides: TGTGCCAGCACCCCGCCCTGGAACACTGAAGCTTTCTTT. It codes for CASTPPWNTEAFF.

V usage is TRBV28 and J usage is TRBJ1-6; D gene unclear. Germline CDR1 is MDHEN and CDR2 is SYDVKM. The CDR3 consists of 13 residues. The V and J ends lost 5 bases and 4 bases respectively, with 6 bases between them. For the CDR3, the DNA is TGTGCCAGCAGTGAAACGTATAATTCACCCCTCCACTTT. It translates to CASSETYNSPLHF.

The J gene is TRBJ2-1, the V gene TRBV10-2, with TRBD2 matching over 12 bases. The germline V gene encodes CDR1 WSHSY and CDR2 SAAADI. V shed 6 bases, J shed 9 bases, and the junction held 12 bases outside the gene matches. This CDR3 is 16 amino acids long. In DNA, the CDR3 is TGCGCCAGCAGACCTGGACTAGCGGGATTCGGAAGTGAGCAGTTCTTC. Translation: CASRPGLAGFGSEQFF.

The V gene is TRBV12-3 or TRBV12-4, the J gene TRBJ2-7; D not certain. Trimming shortened V by 0 bases and J by 6 bases, and 3 bases separated the two germline ends. CDR3 size: 11 residues. CDR3 loop: CASSLALEQYF. CDR3 DNA sequence: TGTGCCAGCAGTTTAGCCCTCGAGCAGTACTTC.

The chain joins TRBV3-1 (or the pseudogene TRBV3-2) to TRBJ2-7; no firm D call. The length of the CDR3 is 13 residues. Per the germline V gene, CDR1 is LGHDT and CDR2 is YNNKEL (reference sequence). The ends were cut back, 2 bases at V and 5 bases at J, with 10 bases in the middle. In nucleotides, the CDR3 is TGTGCCAGCAGCCAACAGTTTTCTCACGAGCAGTACTTC. Translation gives CASSQQFSHEQYF.

This chain links TRBV19 with TRBJ2-4; 7 bases fit TRBD1. Looked up from germline, CDR1 is LNHDA and CDR2 is SQIVND (reference sequence). V lost 5 bases to trimming and J lost 6 bases; unmatched junction nucleotides: 4. The CDR3 runs 13 residues. This chain's CDR3 is CASSSQGVNIQYF. In DNA, the CDR3 is TGTGCCAGTAGTTCCCAGGGGGTAAACATTCAGTACTTC.

This chain uses TRBV7-9 with TRBJ2-2, with 7 positions matching TRBD2. Germline CDR1 reads SEHNR; CDR2 reads FQNEAQ (reference sequence). The CDR3 consists of 14 residues. The J segment lost 4 bases and the V segment lost 5 bases, leaving 4 bases of the junction unmatched. In DNA, the CDR3 is TGTGCCAGCAGCCAAGCGGGATCCACCGGGGAGCTGTTTTTT. Protein: CASSQAGSTGELFF. The full variable domain, with the rest looked up from reference TRBV7-9 and TRBJ2-2, is DTGVSQNPRHKITKRGQNVTFRCDPISEHNRLYWYRQTLGQGPEFLTYFQNEAQLEKSRLLSDRFSAERPKGSFSTLEIQRTEQGDSAMYLCASSQAGSTGELFFGEGSRLTVL.

The rearrangement links TRBV19 to TRBJ2-3, with TRBD2 identical over 7 bases. The V and J ends lost 9 bases and 0 bases, in that order; junction bases with no gene match: 6. CDR1 is LNHDA and CDR2 is SQIVND in the germline V gene (reference sequence). The CDR3 has 14 amino acids. The CDR3 DNA follows: TGTGCCAGCGGCCTAGCGGCTAGCACAGATACGCAGTATTTT. It specifies CASGLAASTDTQYF.

The rearrangement uses TRBV6-2 or TRBV6-3 and TRBJ2-7; D may be TRBD2 (5 bases). CDR1 is MNHEY, CDR2 SVGEGT, per germline. With 6 bases removed from V and 2 bases from J, the gap between germline ends came to 20 bases. This CDR3 comprises 16 residues. CDR3 in DNA: TGTGCCAGCAGCCTGGCAAACGGGGTAATCCCCTACGAGCAGTACTTC. It specifies CASSLANGVIPYEQYF.

This chain uses TRBV7-9 with TRBJ1-5; a weak D match, TRBD1 (5 bases). V gave up 4 bases and J gave up 4 bases, with 11 bases separating them. Per the germline V gene, CDR1 is SEHNR and CDR2 is FQNEAQ (reference sequence). The CDR3 length is 14 residues. The CDR3 spells CASSSGDRNQPQHF. CDR3 DNA sequence: TGTGCCAGCAGCTCCGGAGACAGAAATCAGCCCCAGCATTTT.

This clone was counted a single time. This chain connects TRBV2 to TRBJ1-5, with D uncertain. Germline V gene lookup returns CDR1 SNHLY and CDR2 FYNNEI. V gave up 8 bases and J gave up 2 bases, with 16 bases separating them. The CDR3 loop spans 15 amino acids. CDR3 in DNA: TGTGCCAGCCTAAGAGACGGGGTGGGCAATCAGCCCCAGCATTTT. This sequence encodes CASLRDGVGNQPQHF.

The chain is built from TRBV9 and TRBJ1-5; D perhaps matches TRBD1 (6 bases). Per the germline V gene, CDR1 is SGDLS and CDR2 is YYNGEE. V dropped 4 bases and J dropped 1 base, with 9 bases sitting between them. CDR3 length: 14 amino acids. The CDR3 here is CASSPQGSNQPQHF. Here the CDR3 DNA reads TGTGCCAGCAGCCCCCAGGGGAGCAATCAGCCCCAGCATTTT.

V usage is TRBV27 and J usage is TRBJ1-6; the D is unclear. This CDR3 spans 15 amino acids. Germline values: CDR1 MNHEY, CDR2 SMNVEV (reference sequence). V gave up 5 bases and J gave up 6 bases, with 14 bases separating them. The CDR3 region is CASSPRSGVNSPLHF. CDR3 sequence (DNA): TGTGCCAGCAGTCCCAGGTCGGGAGTTAATTCACCCCTCCACTTT.

The rearrangement links TRBV4-2 to TRBJ1-3; no clear D gene. Trimming pared 1 base from V and 4 bases from J, leaving 5 bases between. CDR3 length equals 13 residues. CDR1 and CDR2 from the germline V gene are LGHNA and YNFKEQ. As DNA, the CDR3 is TGTGCCAGCAGCCAAGGTCAAGGAAACACCATATATTTT. Translated: CASSQGQGNTIYF.

This rearrangement joins TRBV7-2 to TRBJ1-1; D is uncertain. With 5 bases removed from V and 1 base from J, the gap between germline ends came to 14 bases. The CDR3 has 15 residues. Germline CDR1 is SGHTA and CDR2 is FQGNSA. The CDR3 loop reads CASSLFKGQNTEAFF. CDR3 DNA sequence: TGTGCCAGCAGCCTTTTTAAAGGGCAGAACACTGAAGCTTTCTTT.

The count of this clone is one. The chain employs TRBV5-1 and TRBJ1-1; D is unclear. V lost 0 bases to trimming and J lost 0 bases, with 9 bases between them. Germline lookup yields CDR1 SGHRS and CDR2 YFSETQ. The CDR3 contains 15 residues. The CDR3 coding sequence is TGCGCCAGCAGCTTGGCTGGAGTATTGAACACTGAAGCTTTCTTT. Translated, it gives CASSLAGVLNTEAFF.

The DNA for the CDR3 is TGTGCCAGCAGTTTACAGGGGGATGGCTACACCTTC. Protein sequence: CASSLQGDGYTF. The chain joins TRBV27 to TRBJ1-2; 7 bases fit TRBD1. There are 12 residues in the CDR3. Germline CDR1 and CDR2: MNHEY and SMNVEV (reference sequence). After removal of 2 bases from V and 6 bases from J, the junction contained 0 bases not matched to a gene.

The V gene is TRBV7-6, the J gene TRBJ2-5; no clear D gene. The CDR3 loop spans 16 amino acids. Germline CDR1 is SGHVS and CDR2 is FNYEAQ. V was shortened by 1 base and J by 5 bases, with 17 bases between the two germline ends. The CDR3 DNA is TGTGCCAGCAGCTTAGTAGATTCCGGGCTCGGGGAGACCCAGTACTTC. Its protein product is CASSLVDSGLGETQYF.

The chain recombines TRBV9 with TRBJ2-1; 10 positions match TRBD1. The CDR3 loop spans 15 amino acids. Germline assignment: CDR1 SGDLS and CDR2 YYNGEE. Losses at the gene ends were 3 bases for V and 3 bases for J; bases not matched to a gene: 3. The CDR3 region is CASSGQGAVYNEQFF. For the CDR3, the DNA is TGTGCCAGCAGCGGACAGGGGGCAGTCTACAATGAGCAGTTCTTC.

The chain carries TRBV23-1 and TRBJ1-4, with unresolved D. Being an ORF, TRBV23-1 has a function that is uncertain. The length of the CDR3 is 14 residues. The V end was cut by 8 bases, the J end by 5 bases, with 15 bases between. The DNA of the CDR3 is TGCGCCAGCGGGGTACGCGGGCCGAATGAAAAACTGTTTTTT. This translates into CASGVRGPNEKLFF.

A single count supports this clone. The chain links TRBV28 to TRBJ1-1, with D unclear. V shed 3 bases and J shed 0 bases, with 11 bases lying between them. Germline-derived CDR1 and CDR2 are MDHEN and SYDVKM. CDR3 length equals 15 residues. DNA of the CDR3: TGTGCCAGCAGTTTGTGGGGAGGGATGAACACTGAAGCTTTCTTT. This codes for CASSLWGGMNTEAFF.

The V call is TRBV27, the J call TRBJ2-1; no definite D call. Germline V CDR1 and CDR2: MNHEY, SMNVEV (reference sequence). The CDR3 has 15 amino acids. Trimming took 3 bases from V and 1 from J, leaving 10 bases between them. The CDR3 DNA is TGTGCCAGCAGTTTGACTTCGGAGTCCTACAATGAGCAGTTCTTC. Translation: CASSLTSESYNEQFF.

V gene TRBV5-1 combines with J gene TRBJ1-2; weak D call: TRBD1 (6 bases). Germline V lookup: CDR1 SGHRS, CDR2 YFSETQ. The CDR3 runs to 12 residues. Trimming left V 4 bases short and J 6 bases short, with 10 bases between. Here the CDR3 reads CASSPDSDGYTF. DNA of the CDR3: TGCGCCAGCAGCCCGGACAGCGATGGCTACACCTTC.

CDR3 amino acids: CAINSGQSSSYNSPLHF. The CDR3 nucleotides are TGTGCCATCAACTCCGGACAGTCCAGCTCCTATAATTCACCCCTCCACTTT. The chain recombines TRBV10-3 with TRBJ1-6; a weak D match, TRBD1 (6 bases). Trimming cost V 7 bases and J 0 bases, with 16 bases left between them. Germline CDR1 reads ENHRY; CDR2 reads SYGVKD. This CDR3 has 17 residues.

CDR3 protein: CASSPGLARTDTQYF. The CDR3 DNA reads as TGTGCCAGCTCACCAGGACTAGCACGCACAGATACGCAGTATTTT. The chain joins TRBV18 to TRBJ2-3; 8 bases line up with TRBD2. Germline V lookup: CDR1 KGHSH, CDR2 LQKENI. V lost 2 bases and J lost 1; bases outside the gene matches: 2. The CDR3 covers 15 residues.

J is TRBJ1-5 and V is TRBV19, with D unresolved. This CDR3 region has 14 residues. V was clipped by 7 bases and J by 8 bases, with 18 bases between them. Germline V gene sequence: CDR1 LNHDA, CDR2 SQIVND (reference sequence). The DNA for the CDR3 is TGTGCCAGTAACTCGAGGCGGACCCAAAAGCCCCAGCATTTT. Its protein is CASNSRRTQKPQHF. Full variable domain (rest looked up from reference TRBV19 and TRBJ1-5): DGGITQSPKYLFRKEGQNVTLSCEQNLNHDAMYWYRQDPGQGLRLIYYSQIVNDFQKGDIAEGYSVSREKKESFPLTVTSAQKNPTAFYLCASNSRRTQKPQHFGDGTRLSIL.